Below, 31 T cell receptor beta chains from the same sample are listed, as sequenced in a study of T-cell reconstitution after alpha-beta-depleted transplantation in children. Library preparation (for TCRbeta) was performed with unique molecular identifiers. TCRdb ran MiXCR on the PCR reads and lists one entry per CDR3 protein. The sample shows a few hundred thousand distinct CDR3 sequences, over 9.5% of them seen only once. This specimen consisted of PBMCs, obtained before TCRalphabeta/CD19-depleted stem cell transplant. All receptors come from a boy younger than two with acute myeloid leukemia, due to receive a stem cell transplant.

This clonotype occurred many times. The chain uses TRBV7-2 and TRBJ1-5; TRBD1 agrees at 8 bases. The CDR3 spans 16 residues. The junction had 9 bases not matched to a gene; V was cut back by 5 bases and J by 3 bases. The germline gives CDR1 SGHTA, CDR2 FQGNSA. The CDR3 DNA reads as TGTGCCAGCAGCGCAAGGACAGGGTCGGACAATCAGCCCCAGCATTTT. This gives the protein CASSARTGSDNQPQHF. Full variable domain (outside the CDR3, taken from reference TRBV7-2 and TRBJ1-5): GAGVSQSPSNKVTEKGKDVELRCDPISGHTALYWYRQSLGQGLEFLIYFQGNSAPDKSGLPSDRFSAERTGGSVSTLTIQRTQQEDSAVYLCASSARTGSDNQPQHFGDGTRLSIL.

This clonotype was found many times. The chain's CDR3 is CASSLAPTFNLYEQYF. As DNA, the CDR3 is TGTGCCAGCAGCTTAGCGCCTACTTTTAACCTCTACGAGCAGTACTTC. This chain joins TRBV7-6 and TRBJ2-7, with unresolved D. Per the germline V gene, CDR1 is SGHVS and CDR2 is FNYEAQ. V shed 0 bases and J shed 3 bases, with 15 bases lying between them. This CDR3 has 16 amino acids.

The V call is TRBV14, the J call TRBJ2-7, with D possibly matching TRBD2 (5 bases). This CDR3 has 17 residues. CDR1 is SGHDN, CDR2 FVKESK, per germline. The V end was cut by 0 bases, the J end by 2 bases, with 17 bases between. CDR3 sequence (DNA): TGTGCCAGCAGCCAAGACGATAGGACTCTGCCTCCCTACGAGCAGTACTTC. Its translation is CASSQDDRTLPPYEQYF.

This clonotype was detected many times. The chain carries TRBV4-2 and TRBJ2-2; D is perhaps TRBD2 (6 bases). This CDR3 is built from 17 residues. The V end was cut by 0 bases, the J end by 2 bases, with 13 bases between. The V gene's germline CDR1 is LGHNA and CDR2 YNFKEQ. This CDR3 reads CASSQDGRGPNTGELFF. CDR3 DNA sequence: TGTGCCAGCAGCCAAGATGGGCGGGGACCTAACACCGGGGAGCTGTTTTTT.

This clonotype was counted at least ten times. This rearrangement joins TRBV25-1 to TRBJ1-5, with D unresolved. This CDR3 has 12 amino acids. CDR1 is MGHDK, CDR2 SYGVNS, per germline. Trimming pared 5 bases from V and 4 bases from J, leaving 6 bases between. CDR3 DNA sequence: TGTGCCAGCAGTCGGGAGAATCAGCCCCAGCATTTT. This translates into CASSRENQPQHF.

This clonotype was found many times. The chain joins TRBV28 to TRBJ2-1; 7 nucleotides align to TRBD1. Trimming removed 6 bases from V and 5 bases from J; junction bases left unmatched: 4. Looked up from germline, CDR1 is MDHEN and CDR2 is SYDVKM. There are 13 residues in the CDR3. The CDR3 is CASRLQGDNEQFF. The DNA of the CDR3 is TGTGCCAGCAGGCTTCAGGGGGACAATGAGCAGTTCTTC.

This rearrangement joins TRBV27 to TRBJ2-5; D is possibly TRBD2 (5 bases). With 2 bases removed from V and 3 bases from J, the gap between germline ends came to 13 bases. The CDR3 is 15 amino acids. Per germline, CDR1 MNHEY and CDR2 SMNVEV (reference sequence). CDR3 DNA: TGTGCCAGCAGTTTAGAGAGGATGGGAGAAGAGACCCAGTACTTC. It translates to CASSLERMGEETQYF.

At least ten counts were recorded for this clonotype. This sequence joins TRBV6-2 or TRBV6-3 and TRBJ2-5, with TRBD1 matching 7 bases. The CDR3 sequence is 13 residues long. Trimming at V came to 6 bases and at J to 4 bases, leaving 5 bases not matched to a gene. Germline CDR1 reads MNHEY; CDR2 reads SVGEGT. Written as DNA, the CDR3 is TGTGCCAGCAGAGGACAGGTGGGAGAGACCCAGTACTTC. It yields the protein CASRGQVGETQYF.

The chain employs TRBV11-2 and TRBJ2-3; D perhaps matches TRBD1 (6 bases). The V end lost 5 bases, the J end lost 2 bases, and 23 bases lay between the germline ends. The CDR3 extends over 18 amino acids. CDR1 SGHAT and CDR2 FQNNGV come from the germline V gene. CDR3 amino acids: CASSLRGPLLSNTDTQYF. CDR3 DNA: TGTGCCAGCAGCCTCAGGGGCCCCCTCTTATCCAACACAGATACGCAGTATTTT.

This clonotype was counted ten times or more. The chain uses TRBV7-2 and TRBJ1-6; no clear D gene. V lost 5 bases and J 10 bases, leaving 6 bases between the germline ends. Germline lookup yields CDR1 SGHTA and CDR2 FQGNSA. The CDR3 runs to 11 residues. CDR3 protein: CASSHDSPLHF. In nucleotides, the CDR3 is TGTGCCAGCAGCCACGACTCACCCCTCCACTTT.

Many counts were recorded for this clonotype. The chain has TRBV12-3 or TRBV12-4 and TRBJ2-3; D is possibly TRBD2 (7 bases). V shed 1 base and J shed 0 bases, with 14 bases lying between them. CDR3 size: 17 residues. Here the CDR3 DNA reads TGTGCCAGCAGTTTAGGAGGGGGGGCCGCTAGCACAGATACGCAGTATTTT. It yields the protein CASSLGGGAASTDTQYF.

There are many counts of this clonotype. The rearrangement links TRBV5-1 to TRBJ2-5; possible D gene TRBD1, 5 bases. The CDR3 length is 15 residues. The germline V gene has CDR1 SGHRS and CDR2 YFSETQ. V was trimmed by 0 bases and J by 6 bases, leaving 15 bases between them. The CDR3 nucleotides read TGCGCCAGCAGCTTGGAGGGCAGGGCCATAAAGACCCAGTACTTC. This encodes CASSLEGRAIKTQYF.

This clonotype was seen repeatedly, ten times or more. J is TRBJ2-3 and V is TRBV7-9; TRBD2 is a possible D gene (6 bases). The CDR3 totals 14 residues. V shed 7 bases and J shed 3 bases, with 14 bases lying between them. Germline V CDR1 and CDR2: SEHNR, FQNEAQ (reference sequence). This CDR3 reads CASTARRGTDTQYF. CDR3 bases: TGTGCCAGCACCGCCCGCCGGGGGACAGATACGCAGTATTTT.

The genes are TRBV15 and TRBJ2-7; possibly TRBD1 for D (6 bases). The CDR3 has 16 residues. CDR1 and CDR2 from the germline V gene are LNHNV and YYDKDF (reference sequence). V was pared by 0 bases and J by 4 bases, with 16 bases between. The CDR3 DNA follows: TGTGCCACCAGCAGAGAGGGTTTTAACAGGGAGTACGAGCAGTACTTC. It encodes CATSREGFNREYEQYF.

This clonotype was seen more than once but under ten times. The CDR3 reads CASSDRLIRTSGISTDTQYF. The CDR3 DNA is TGTGCCAGCTCAGATCGACTGATACGGACTAGCGGGATAAGCACAGATACGCAGTATTTT. J is TRBJ2-3 and V is TRBV18; 12 bases match TRBD2. Germline-derived CDR1 and CDR2 are KGHSH and LQKENI. This CDR3 is built from 20 residues. V lost 5 bases and J lost 0; bases outside the gene matches: 15.

Regarding this clonotype: This may be a read error, as it is one base from a much larger clone. In DNA, the CDR3 is TGTGCCAGCAGTGAAGGGCAGGGGGCGTTTTGTGGCTACACCTTC. It encodes CASSEGQGAFCGYTF. The chain has TRBV6-1 and TRBJ1-2; 8 bases match TRBD1. V was pared by 1 base and J by 7 bases, with 8 bases of the junction left unmatched. The CDR3 is 15 residues long. Germline V CDR1 and CDR2: MNHNS, SASEGT.

This clonotype was detected ten times or more. CDR3 amino acids: CASRRTSGQPKETQYF. CDR3 DNA: TGTGCCAGCAGGAGGACTAGCGGGCAGCCTAAAGAGACCCAGTACTTC. The rearrangement uses TRBV7-2 and TRBJ2-5, with 11 positions matching TRBD2. V shed 6 bases, J shed 3 bases, and the junction held 9 bases outside the gene matches. The CDR3 is 16 residues long. Germline V gene lookup returns CDR1 SGHTA and CDR2 FQGNSA.

The gene calls are TRBV18 and TRBJ2-5, with TRBD2 identical over 10 bases. V gave up 4 bases and J gave up 2 bases; unmatched junction bases: 7. CDR3 size: 16 residues. From germline, CDR1 is KGHSH and CDR2 LQKENI. CDR3 nucleotides: TGTGCCAGCTCACGTCCTCGGACTAGCGGACAAGAGACCCAGTACTTC. Translated, it gives CASSRPRTSGQETQYF.

At least ten counts were recorded for this clonotype. V usage is TRBV27 and J usage is TRBJ2-7; 8 positions agree with TRBD2. The CDR3 runs to 16 residues. The junction had 11 bases not matched to a gene; V was cut back by 1 base and J by 6 bases. CDR1 and CDR2 (germline): MNHEY, SMNVEV (reference sequence). The CDR3 coding sequence is TGTGCCAGCAGTTTATATCCGGCTAGCGGGTCCGTCGAGCAGTACTTC. Residues: CASSLYPASGSVEQYF.

At least ten counts were recorded for this clonotype. The genes are TRBV5-6 and TRBJ1-1; D unclear. The CDR3 is made up of 13 amino acids. Germline CDR1 SGHDT, CDR2 YYEEEE. The germline V and J ends were trimmed by 2 bases and 5 bases, with 10 bases remaining between them. CDR3 protein: CASSLMGWTEAFF. For the CDR3, the DNA is TGTGCCAGCAGCTTAATGGGGTGGACTGAAGCTTTCTTT.

In its sample, this clonotype was seen many times. V and J are TRBV7-2 and TRBJ2-5, with D possibly matching TRBD1 (5 bases). Trimming removed 3 bases from V and 5 bases from J, with 10 bases in between. The CDR3 has 13 amino acids. Per germline, CDR1 SGHTA and CDR2 FQGNSA. In nucleotides, the CDR3 is TGTGCCAGCAGCTTCCAGGGTCCGGAGACCCAGTACTTC. Protein: CASSFQGPETQYF. Combining the CDR3 with reference TRBV7-2 and TRBJ2-5 gives the whole variable domain GAGVSQSPSNKVTEKGKDVELRCDPISGHTALYWYRQSLGQGLEFLIYFQGNSAPDKSGLPSDRFSAERTGGSVSTLTIQRTQQEDSAVYLCASSFQGPETQYFGPGTRLLVL.

The chain recombines TRBV5-6 with TRBJ2-7; D is uncertain. With 1 base removed from V and 0 bases from J, the gap between germline ends came to 11 bases. The germline CDR1 and CDR2 sequences are SGHDT and YYEEEE. CDR3 length: 15 residues. CDR3: CASSLILTPSYEQYF. CDR3 DNA: TGTGCCAGCAGCTTGATCCTTACCCCCTCCTACGAGCAGTACTTC.

At least ten counts were recorded for this clonotype. V and J are TRBV20-1 and TRBJ2-3, with 10 nucleotides matching TRBD2. Germline lookup yields CDR1 DFQATT and CDR2 SNEGSKA (reference sequence). The CDR3 consists of 15 residues. The ends lost 6 bases at V and 1 base at J; junction bases unmatched: 7. The CDR3 is CSALSGGLRTDTQYF. The CDR3 nucleotides are TGCAGTGCGCTTAGCGGGGGGCTTCGCACAGATACGCAGTATTTT.

This clonotype occurred many times. V gene TRBV7-9 combines with J gene TRBJ2-3; maybe TRBD2 (7 bases). The germline V and J ends were trimmed by 5 bases and 2 bases, with 17 bases remaining between them. Germline assignment: CDR1 SEHNR and CDR2 FQNEAQ (reference sequence). This CDR3 is built from 16 residues. CDR3 in DNA: TGTGCCAGCAGCCTACCGGGACGGGGGGCCACAGATACGCAGTATTTT. Its translation is CASSLPGRGATDTQYF. Complete variable domain (other parts from reference TRBV7-9 and TRBJ2-3): DTGVSQNPRHKITKRGQNVTFRCDPISEHNRLYWYRQTLGQGPEFLTYFQNEAQLEKSRLLSDRFSAERPKGSFSTLEIQRTEQGDSAMYLCASSLPGRGATDTQYFGPGTRLTVL.

This clonotype was found many times. The chain recombines TRBV3-1 with TRBJ2-4; D is ambiguous. V lost 6 bases and J lost 2, with 11 bases in between. CDR1 and CDR2 (germline): LGHDT, YNNKEL (reference sequence). The CDR3 extends over 14 amino acids. In DNA, the CDR3 is TGTGCCAGCAGACATAGTGGATCCAAAAACATTCAGTACTTC. Protein product: CASRHSGSKNIQYF.

This clonotype was recorded many times. The chain combines TRBV5-1 with TRBJ2-7; 8 bases map to TRBD1. V shed 4 bases and J 5 bases; nucleotides not matched to a gene: 8. The CDR3 covers 14 residues. Germline values: CDR1 SGHRS, CDR2 YFSETQ. CDR3 coding DNA: TGCGCCAGCAGCCCGATGACAGGGGACCACGAGCAGTACTTC. Translating gives CASSPMTGDHEQYF.

This clonotype has ten or more counts. The genes are TRBV9 and TRBJ2-3; D is perhaps TRBD1 (6 bases). The V end lost 0 bases, the J end lost 1 base, and 9 bases lay between the germline ends. Per the germline V gene, CDR1 is SGDLS and CDR2 is YYNGEE. The CDR3 spans 15 residues. This CDR3 is CASSVVAGGTDTQYF. The CDR3, as DNA: TGTGCCAGCAGCGTAGTTGCAGGGGGCACAGATACGCAGTATTTT.

This clonotype is labeled large. The chain combines TRBV6-6 with TRBJ2-2, with TRBD1 matching 8 bases. The trim removed 11 bases at V and 2 bases at J, leaving 10 bases unmatched. The CDR3 covers 15 residues. Germline-derived CDR1 and CDR2 are MNHNY and SVGAGI (reference sequence). The CDR3 spells CAVPTGGTNTGELFF. CDR3 in DNA: TGTGCCGTCCCCACAGGGGGTACTAACACCGGGGAGCTGTTTTTT.

In this sample, this clonotype turned up many times. V gene TRBV12-3 or TRBV12-4 combines with J gene TRBJ2-2, with 7 positions matching TRBD1. J lost 5 bases, V lost 3 bases, and 6 bases had no gene match. The CDR3 sequence is 15 residues long. The chain's CDR3 is CASSFVQGRTGELFF. The CDR3 coding sequence is TGTGCCAGCAGTTTTGTACAGGGGAGAACCGGGGAGCTGTTTTTT.

This clonotype was observed at least ten times. CDR3 amino acids: CASSPGLAVNIQYF. The CDR3 DNA sequence: TGTGCCAGCAGCCCGGGACTAGCGGTGAACATTCAGTACTTC. The chain uses TRBV6-1 and TRBJ2-4; 11 nucleotides agree with TRBD2. The germline V gene encodes CDR1 MNHNS and CDR2 SASEGT. The CDR3 sequence is 14 residues long. After removal of 6 bases from V and 7 bases from J, the junction contained 5 bases not matched to a gene.

V gene TRBV7-2 combines with J gene TRBJ2-3; no definite D call. Germline values: CDR1 SGHTA, CDR2 FQGNSA. Deletions cut 3 bases from V and 0 bases from J, with 16 bases between. CDR3 size: 17 residues. In DNA, the CDR3 is TGTGCCAGCAGCTTCGGCTTGACCGCCCTTAGCACAGATACGCAGTATTTT. Encoded protein: CASSFGLTALSTDTQYF. The full variable domain, rest sourced from reference TRBV7-2 and TRBJ2-3, is GAGVSQSPSNKVTEKGKDVELRCDPISGHTALYWYRQSLGQGLEFLIYFQGNSAPDKSGLPSDRFSAERTGGSVSTLTIQRTQQEDSAVYLCASSFGLTALSTDTQYFGPGTRLTVL.